This T cell receptor (beta chain) is from a study of T cell responses to AZD1222 COVID-19 vaccine. Whole-study results and caveats: Repertoire sampling was restricted to post-peak T cell response timepoints. Clonal diversity may have been underestimated in mostly white British donors.

CDR3 length: 15 amino acids. The germline V gene encodes CDR1 LGHDT and CDR2 YNNKEL (reference sequence). Between the trimmed V and J ends, which lost 6 bases and 0 bases, there was a span of 11 bases. This table comes from immunoSEQ multiplex PCR, and its TCRdb copy is limited to in-frame clones, with some not included. The sample has about 99,000 clones, 70% to 90% seen once. Points on this clone: Antigen: not known. This CDR3 is also generated by other DNA sequences in the sample.

The chain couples TRBV3-1 (or the pseudogene TRBV3-2) to TRBJ1-4, with unresolved D. The starting material was peripheral blood, obtained on day 0 of AZD1222 vaccination. This clonotype was obtained from an adult in good health. The CDR3 DNA follows: TGTGCCAGCAGTGGACGGGCAGCAACTAATGAAAAACTGTTTTTT. Residues: CASSGRAATNEKLFF.